These T cell receptor beta chains were read from a single sample in a study of blood T cell repertoires in COVID-19. Sequenced by immunoSEQ multiplex PCR; TCRdb stores in-frame clones only, minus some. The sample has approximately 180,000 clones, 70% to 90% seen once. The sequenced sample consisted of peripheral blood. The receptor set was obtained from a man aged 60 to 75 with acute or convalescent COVID-19. CDR3s include the opening cysteine and the closing phenylalanine or tryptophan. A D gene is named only where the DNA matches it firmly. Size is omitted from some rows. Given values are once, few, many or a class for expanded clones.

>.|TRBJ2-1|.|TRBV7-3
CASSPQAGLSYNEQFF
TGTGCCAGCAGCCCCCAAGCGGGTTTGTCCTACAATGAGCAGTTCTTC
>TRBD2|TRBJ2-7|.|TRBV19
CAPSNTSGRGLRSYEQYF
TGTGCCCCTTCAAACACTAGCGGGAGGGGGTTAAGGTCCTACGAGCAGTACTTC
>TRBD2|TRBJ2-1|.|TRBV19
CASSSPPAGGTYNEQFF
TGTGCCAGTAGTAGTCCCCCAGCGGGAGGAACCTACAATGAGCAGTTCTTC
>.|TRBJ1-2|.|TRBV29-1
CSGGQDSSYGYTF
TGCAGCGGGGGCCAGGACAGCTCCTATGGCTACACCTTC
>.|TRBJ1-3|.|TRBV5-1
CASSLTAGSGNTIYF
TGCGCCAGCAGCTTAACTGCAGGGTCCGGAAACACCATATATTTT
>.|TRBJ2-2|.|TRBV3-1/TRBV3-2
CASINSGGELFF
TGTGCCAGCATAAACAGTGGCGGGGAGCTGTTTTTT
>TRBD2|TRBJ2-7|.|TRBV9
CASSSGRGRGVGEQYF
TGTGCCAGCAGTTCCGGGAGGGGGAGAGGCGTTGGGGAGCAGTACTTC
>.|TRBJ1-1|.|TRBV28
CASSKLGEGDTEAFF
TGTGCCAGCAGTAAACTTGGGGAGGGCGACACTGAAGCTTTCTTT
>.|TRBJ1-1|.|TRBV5-1
CASSWEDPRGGEAFF
TGCGCCAGCAGCTGGGAGGACCCCCGAGGAGGTGAAGCTTTCTTT
>.|TRBJ1-2|.|TRBV7-2
CASSLGWGDPNYGYTF
TGTGCCAGCAGCTTAGGTTGGGGGGACCCCAACTATGGCTACACCTTC
>TRBD2|TRBJ2-3|few|TRBV4-2
CASSQVGTSGTGTDTQYF
TGTGCCAGCAGCCAAGTGGGGACTAGCGGGACGGGCACAGATACGCAGTATTTT
>TRBD1|TRBJ2-7|.|TRBV2
CASSVGQSVRQYF
TGTGCCAGCAGCGTGGGACAGTCGGTACGGCAGTACTTC
>TRBD2|TRBJ2-1|.|TRBV27
CASKQTSGFAEGQFF
TGTGCCAGCAAACAGACTAGCGGGTTTGCCGAGGGGCAGTTCTTC
>.|TRBJ2-5|.|TRBV28
CASSPPLRTQYF
TGTGCCAGCAGCCCCCCACTTCGAACCCAGTACTTC
>.|TRBJ1-1|.|TRBV5-1
CASSPLPGMNTEAFF
TGCGCCAGCAGCCCATTGCCAGGGATGAACACTGAAGCTTTCTTT
>TRBD2|TRBJ2-7|.|TRBV15
CATSRERGSSGRSNEQYF
TGTGCCACCAGCAGAGAGAGGGGGTCTAGCGGGAGGAGCAACGAGCAGTACTTC
>TRBD1|TRBJ2-5|.|TRBV9
CASSVTGGGETQYF
TGTGCCAGCAGCGTTACAGGGGGCGGCGAGACCCAGTACTTC
>.|TRBJ2-7|.|TRBV6-5
CASSYDGGIPYEQYF
TGTGCCAGCAGTTACGATGGGGGGATACCCTACGAGCAGTACTTC
>.|TRBJ1-5|.|TRBV6-5
CAIPTGDQPQHF
TGTGCCATTCCTACGGGGGATCAGCCCCAGCATTTT
>.|TRBJ1-2|.|TRBV14
CASSQGGKGAYGYTF
TGTGCCAGCAGCCAGGGAGGAAAGGGCGCCTATGGCTACACCTTC
>.|TRBJ2-7|.|TRBV4-2
CASSGPGTRSEQYF
TGTGCCAGCAGCGGCCCTGGAACTAGAAGCGAGCAGTACTTC
>.|TRBJ1-2|once|TRBV4-3
CASSRTGSGNYGYTF
TGCGCCAGCAGCCGAACAGGGTCCGGGAACTATGGCTACACCTTC
>TRBD2|TRBJ2-1|.|TRBV28
CASSSYLAAKEQFF
TGTGCCAGCTCCTCCTATCTAGCGGCCAAAGAGCAGTTCTTC
>.|TRBJ1-3|.|TRBV12-3/TRBV12-4
CASSITGNTIYF
TGTGCCAGCAGTATAACTGGAAACACCATATATTTT
>TRBD2|TRBJ2-3|.|TRBV6-4
CASSDSRETDTQYF
TGTGCCAGCAGTGACTCGCGGGAGACGGATACGCAGTATTTT
>.|TRBJ2-1|.|TRBV18
CASSPPWRAGYNEQFF
TGTGCCAGCTCACCACCCTGGCGGGCCGGGTACAATGAGCAGTTCTTC
>TRBD1|TRBJ1-3|.|TRBV18
CASSPLTRDRASGNTIYF
TGTGCCAGCTCACCACTTACTCGGGACAGGGCCTCTGGAAACACCATATATTTT
>.|TRBJ2-7|.|TRBV29-1
CSGTVAYEQYF
TGCAGCGGAACGGTTGCCTACGAGCAGTACTTC
>TRBD1|TRBJ2-1|.|TRBV19
CASSIGTGRNEQFF
TGTGCCAGTAGTATAGGGACAGGGCGCAATGAGCAGTTCTTC
>.|TRBJ2-7|once|TRBV3-1/TRBV3-2
CASSQGANREQYF
TGTGCCAGCAGCCAGGGGGCCAACCGCGAGCAGTACTTC
>TRBD2|TRBJ2-2|.|TRBV7-3
CASSSVAGNTGELFF
TGTGCCAGCAGCTCCGTAGCGGGAAACACCGGGGAGCTGTTTTTT
>TRBD2|TRBJ2-7|.|TRBV7-2
CASSLPSGSYEQYF
TGTGCCAGCAGCTTACCTAGCGGGAGTTACGAGCAGTACTTC
>TRBD1|TRBJ2-3|.|TRBV7-3
CASSAATGQGTDTQYF
TGTGCCAGCAGCGCCGCCACGGGACAGGGCACAGATACGCAGTATTTT
>.|TRBJ2-2|.|TRBV29-1
CSVGFLVGGELFF
TGCAGCGTTGGGTTTCTAGTCGGCGGGGAGCTGTTTTTT
>TRBD1|TRBJ1-1|.|TRBV29-1
CSVTGGGGTEAFF
TGCAGCGTAACAGGGGGCGGTGGCACTGAAGCTTTCTTT
>.|TRBJ2-5|few|TRBV5-4
CASSLSSGNQETQYF
TGTGCCAGCAGCTTGTCGTCCGGGAATCAAGAGACCCAGTACTTC
>.|TRBJ2-1|.|TRBV3-1/TRBV3-2
CASSQGFGREQFF
TGTGCCAGCAGCCAAGGGTTTGGCCGTGAGCAGTTCTTC
>.|TRBJ2-7|.|TRBV6-2/TRBV6-3
CASSSFYEQYF
TGTGCCAGCAGTTCCTTCTACGAGCAGTACTTC
>.|TRBJ2-7|.|TRBV5-1
CASSLDRDREQYF
TGCGCCAGCAGCTTGGACAGGGATAGGGAGCAGTACTTC
>TRBD1|TRBJ2-7|once|TRBV10-3
CAISEGTGGYEQYF
TGTGCCATCAGTGAGGGGACAGGGGGCTACGAGCAGTACTTC
>.|TRBJ2-7|.|TRBV19
CASSSPGRESSYEQYF
TGTGCCAGTAGTTCCCCGGGACGGGAGAGCTCCTACGAGCAGTACTTC
>TRBD2|TRBJ2-1|.|TRBV14
CASSLLAGGLLGNEQFF
TGTGCCAGCAGCCTACTAGCGGGAGGCCTACTAGGGAATGAGCAGTTCTTC
>.|TRBJ1-2|.|TRBV28
CASSLSQGRGYTF
TGTGCCAGCAGCCTCTCACAGGGAAGAGGCTACACCTTC
>TRBD1|TRBJ1-4|.|TRBV19
CASRPPGTGHEKLFF
TGTGCCAGTAGGCCTCCCGGGACAGGGCACGAAAAACTGTTTTTT
>.|TRBJ1-6|once|TRBV6-6
CASRTVEFFPLHF
TGTGCCAGCAGGACAGTCGAGTTTTTTCCCCTCCACTTT
>.|TRBJ1-4|few|TRBV7-9
CASSSGRGQQREKLFF
TGTGCCAGCAGCTCGGGCAGGGGCCAACAGCGTGAAAAACTGTTTTTT